Shown below are 21 T cell receptor beta chains from a single sample sequenced in a study of cytomegalovirus exposure and HLA in healthy donors. 60 Vbeta and 13 Jbeta primers were used in PCR. Clones were sequenced by immunoSEQ multiplex PCR, and TCRdb holds only the in-frame ones, with some missing. The sample has around 150,000 clones; approximately 70% are singletons. Sequences were obtained from PBMCs. Receptor source: a middle-aged man in good health and CMV-seropositive.

The rearrangement joins TRBV9 to TRBJ1-1; D is possibly TRBD1 (5 bases). V lost 3 bases to trimming and J lost 3 bases, with 9 bases between them. There are 13 residues in the CDR3. CDR1 SGDLS and CDR2 YYNGEE come from the germline V gene. The CDR3 sequence: CASSADRYTEAFF. CDR3 coding DNA: TGTGCCAGCAGCGCCGACAGATACACTGAAGCTTTCTTT. Looking up the rest from reference TRBV9 and TRBJ1-1 gives the full variable domain: DSGVTQTPKHLITATGQRVTLRCSPRSGDLSVYWYQQSLDQGLQFLIQYYNGEERAKGNILERFSAQQFPDLHSELNLSSLELGDSALYFCASSADRYTEAFFGQGTRLTVV.

This clone appeared a single time. V is TRBV10-3 and J is TRBJ2-3, with 8 bases that match TRBD1. Per the germline V gene, CDR1 is ENHRY and CDR2 is SYGVKD. V dropped 2 bases and J dropped 4; count of bases not matched to a gene: 2. The length of the CDR3 is 14 residues. CDR3 amino acids: CAISEPGGADTQYF. As DNA, the CDR3 is TGTGCCATCAGTGAGCCAGGGGGCGCAGATACGCAGTATTTT.

For the CDR3, the DNA is TGTGCCAGTAGTCTAGGCCTGAGGACCGGGGAGCTGTTTTTT. Protein sequence: CASSLGLRTGELFF. This chain links TRBV19 with TRBJ2-2; D is uncertain. The CDR3 length is 14 residues. CDR1 and CDR2 from the germline V gene are LNHDA and SQIVND (reference sequence). Trimming removed 5 bases at V and 5 bases at J, with 12 bases between.

The V call is TRBV7-9, the J call TRBJ1-5, with D unclear. The CDR3 extends over 16 amino acids. Looked up from germline, CDR1 is SEHNR and CDR2 is FQNEAQ (reference sequence). Trimming pared 1 base from V and 2 bases from J, leaving 12 bases between. CDR3 DNA: TGTGCCAGCAGCTTAGGTGCCCTGAGTGGCAATCAGCCCCAGCATTTT. Its protein is CASSLGALSGNQPQHF.

This clone was seen just once. This chain links TRBV5-3 with TRBJ2-1; 13 positions agree with TRBD2. TRBV5-3 is recorded as an ORF, its role being uncertain. This CDR3 has 17 amino acids. J lost 4 bases, V lost 9 bases, and 13 bases had no gene match. The CDR3 DNA is TGTGCCAAAGGACGGGGACTAGCGGGGAAAATTTACAATGAGCAGTTCTTC. Its translation: CAKGRGLAGKIYNEQFF.

The chain joins TRBV6-5 to TRBJ2-1; tentatively, D is TRBD2 (6 bases). This CDR3 spans 15 amino acids. Germline V CDR1 and CDR2: MNHEY, SVGAGI. V was cut by 2 bases and J by 9 bases, with 17 bases left in between. CDR3 residues: CASSYRPGGGVEQFF. The CDR3 region has the DNA TGTGCCAGCAGTTACCGCCCCGGTGGAGGGGTTGAGCAGTTCTTC.

CDR3 region: CASSEEGVPREAFF. The CDR3 DNA sequence: TGTGCCAGCAGTGAAGAGGGGGTGCCAAGGGAAGCTTTCTTT. The rearrangement joins TRBV6-1 to TRBJ1-1; tentatively, D is TRBD1 (6 bases). V lost 1 base and J lost 8, with 14 bases in between. CDR1 is MNHNS and CDR2 is SASEGT in the germline V gene. The CDR3 loop spans 14 amino acids.

The chain uses TRBV10-3 and TRBJ1-2, with D possibly TRBD1 on 6 matching bases. This CDR3 has 14 residues. Germline lookup yields CDR1 ENHRY and CDR2 SYGVKD. V was shortened by 2 bases and J by 5 bases, with 12 bases between the two germline ends. CDR3: CAISEPQGGYGYTF. CDR3 bases: TGTGCCATCAGTGAGCCACAGGGAGGGTATGGCTACACCTTC.

This chain joins TRBV7-9 and TRBJ1-2; a weak D match, TRBD1 (6 bases). Germline assignment: CDR1 SEHNR and CDR2 FQNEAQ (reference sequence). V was shortened by 5 bases and J by 4 bases, with 23 bases between the two germline ends. There are 17 residues in the CDR3. CDR3 bases: TGTGCCAGCAGCACTAGTGGCAACAGGGAATCCCGCTATGGCTACACCTTC. Its protein product is CASSTSGNRESRYGYTF.

The J gene is TRBJ2-7, the V gene TRBV15; weak D call: TRBD1 (5 bases). The V end lost 6 bases, the J end lost 3 bases, and 18 bases lay between the germline ends. CDR3 length: 15 amino acids. The germline V gene encodes CDR1 LNHNV and CDR2 YYDKDF (reference sequence). The CDR3 sequence is CATRYADSNDYEQYF. The DNA of the CDR3 is TGTGCCACCAGATATGCCGACAGCAACGACTACGAGCAGTACTTC. Based on the CDR3 plus reference TRBV15 and TRBJ2-7, the full variable domain is DAMVIQNPRYQVTQFGKPVTLSCSQTLNHNVMYWYQQKSSQAPKLLFHYYDKDFNNEADTPDNFQSRRPNTSFCFLDIRSPGLGDTAMYLCATRYADSNDYEQYFGPGTRLTVT.

The chain's CDR3 is CASSEGVRVWGANVLTF. CDR3 in DNA: TGTGCCAGCAGTGAAGGCGTCAGGGTGTGGGGGGCCAACGTCCTGACTTTC. V gene TRBV6-1 combines with J gene TRBJ2-6, with D possibly being TRBD1 (5 bases). CDR1 is MNHNS and CDR2 is SASEGT in the germline V gene. V was pared by 1 base and J by 4 bases, with 14 bases between. The CDR3 is 17 amino acids.

The V and J genes are TRBV7-9 and TRBJ1-6; D call uncertain. The CDR3 runs to 13 residues. Trimming cost V 1 base and J 6 bases, with 4 bases left between them. Germline CDR1 is SEHNR and CDR2 is FQNEAQ (reference sequence). The CDR3 nucleotides are TGTGCCAGCAGCTTAGAGAGTAATTCACCCCTCCACTTT. Residues: CASSLESNSPLHF.

This sequence joins TRBV20-1 and TRBJ1-2; the D is unclear. The length of the CDR3 is 10 residues. CDR1 is DFQATT, CDR2 SNEGSKA, per germline (reference sequence). This CDR3 reads CSTRDYGYTF. CDR3 sequence (DNA): TGCAGCACTAGGGACTATGGCTACACCTTC.

The chain has TRBV5-4 and TRBJ1-1; maybe TRBD1 (6 bases). Germline V lookup: CDR1 SGHNT, CDR2 YYREEE (reference sequence). The CDR3 length is 16 residues. Deletions cut 1 base from V and 2 bases from J, with 15 bases between. The CDR3 DNA reads TGTGCCAGCAGCTTGTTGGGGGCGCATCTCAACACTGAAGCTTTCTTT. Its protein is CASSLLGAHLNTEAFF.

CDR3 sequence: CSVPRQGAGEAFF. As DNA, the CDR3 is TGCAGCGTCCCTAGACAGGGGGCCGGTGAAGCTTTCTTT. The chain uses TRBV29-1 and TRBJ1-1; 10 bases are a match to TRBD1. The CDR3 runs 13 residues. The germline V gene has CDR1 SQVTM and CDR2 ANQGSEA. V lost 6 bases, J lost 7 bases, and 8 bases stayed unmatched.

Concerning this clone itself: At the DNA level, this CDR3 is encoded by other sequences in the same sample as well. The chain has TRBV5-1 and TRBJ1-1; the match to TRBD1 covers 9 bases. Losses at the gene ends were 3 bases for V and 1 base for J; bases not matched to a gene: 1. This CDR3 comprises 14 residues. Germline V CDR1 and CDR2: SGHRS, YFSETQ. CDR3 in DNA: TGCGCCAGCAGCTGGGGACAGGGGAACACTGAAGCTTTCTTT. Encoded protein: CASSWGQGNTEAFF.

This chain links TRBV15 with TRBJ1-2; tentative D call: TRBD1 (6 bases). V was cut by 3 bases and J by 0 bases, with 23 bases left in between. CDR3 size: 19 residues. The germline CDR1 and CDR2 sequences are LNHNV and YYDKDF (reference sequence). The CDR3 sequence is CATSSPLGRSGESNYGYTF. CDR3 DNA sequence: TGTGCCACCAGCAGTCCCCTCGGACGGTCAGGGGAATCTAACTATGGCTACACCTTC.

For the CDR3, the DNA is TGTGCCAGCAGTGAAAGACGCGGGGGACGATCTGGAAACACCATATATTTT. As protein: CASSERRGGRSGNTIYF. J is TRBJ1-3 and V is TRBV6-1, with D perhaps matching TRBD1 (5 bases). Germline V gene lookup returns CDR1 MNHNS and CDR2 SASEGT. V was cut by 2 bases and J by 1 base, with 15 bases left in between. The CDR3 is made up of 17 amino acids.

The chain recombines TRBV19 with TRBJ2-3; 16 positions match TRBD2. The CDR3 extends over 17 amino acids. The germline V gene encodes CDR1 LNHDA and CDR2 SQIVND (reference sequence). V gave up 4 bases and J gave up 5 bases; unmatched junction bases: 6. CDR3 amino acids: CASSKGLAGGHRDTQYF. In nucleotides, the CDR3 is TGTGCCAGTAGTAAGGGACTAGCGGGGGGGCATAGAGATACGCAGTATTTT.

Concerning this clone itself: The junction departs from germline at one end; a sequencing error may be responsible. The V and J genes are TRBV27 and TRBJ2-7; TRBD1 matches 10 bases. The CDR3 is 15 residues long. Germline V gene data show CDR1 as MNHEY and CDR2 as SMNVEV (reference sequence). CDR3 loop: CAGSTRGQGSYEQYF. In nucleotides, the CDR3 is TGTGCCGGCAGTACAAGGGGACAGGGGTCCTACGAGCAGTACTTC.

Written as DNA, the CDR3 is TGCGCCAGCGGTAGGACAGGGGTTATCGGGGAGCTGTTTTTT. This codes for CASGRTGVIGELFF. The chain carries TRBV5-1 and TRBJ2-2, with 9 bases matching TRBD1. The germline gives CDR1 SGHRS, CDR2 YFSETQ. The CDR3 covers 14 residues. J gave up 7 bases and V 7 bases, and 8 bases lay outside the gene matches.